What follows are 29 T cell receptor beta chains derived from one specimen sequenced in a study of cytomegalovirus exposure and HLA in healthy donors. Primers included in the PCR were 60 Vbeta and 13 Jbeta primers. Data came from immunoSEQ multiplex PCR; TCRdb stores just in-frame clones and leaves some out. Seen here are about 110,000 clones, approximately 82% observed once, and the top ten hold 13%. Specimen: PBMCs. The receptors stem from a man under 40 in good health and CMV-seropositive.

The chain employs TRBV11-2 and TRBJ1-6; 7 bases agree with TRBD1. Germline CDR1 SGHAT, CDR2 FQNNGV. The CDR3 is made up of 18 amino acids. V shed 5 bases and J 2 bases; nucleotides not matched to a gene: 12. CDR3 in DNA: TGTGCCAGCAGCGCCGGTGACTTAGGGGGCCCCTATAATTCACCCCTCCACTTT. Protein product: CASSAGDLGGPYNSPLHF.

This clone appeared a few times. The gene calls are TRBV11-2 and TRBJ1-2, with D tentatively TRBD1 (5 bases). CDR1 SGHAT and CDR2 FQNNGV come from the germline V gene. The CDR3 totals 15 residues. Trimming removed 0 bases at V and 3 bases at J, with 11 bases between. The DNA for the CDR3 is TGTGCCAGCAGCTTAGAAAGGCGGGGGGACTATGGCTACACCTTC. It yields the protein CASSLERRGDYGYTF.

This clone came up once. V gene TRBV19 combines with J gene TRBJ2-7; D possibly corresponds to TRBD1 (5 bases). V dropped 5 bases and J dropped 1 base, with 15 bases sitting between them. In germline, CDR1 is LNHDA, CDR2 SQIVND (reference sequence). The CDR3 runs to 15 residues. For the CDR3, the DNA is TGTGCCAGTAGTGAGCAGGGTAGGGCGTCCTACGAGCAGTACTTC. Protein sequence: CASSEQGRASYEQYF.

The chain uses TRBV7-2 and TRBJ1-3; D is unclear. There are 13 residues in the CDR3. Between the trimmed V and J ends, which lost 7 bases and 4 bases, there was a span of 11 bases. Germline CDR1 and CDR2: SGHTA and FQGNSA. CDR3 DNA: TGTGCCAGCACCCCTCTAGGAGGAAACACCATATATTTT. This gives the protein CASTPLGGNTIYF.

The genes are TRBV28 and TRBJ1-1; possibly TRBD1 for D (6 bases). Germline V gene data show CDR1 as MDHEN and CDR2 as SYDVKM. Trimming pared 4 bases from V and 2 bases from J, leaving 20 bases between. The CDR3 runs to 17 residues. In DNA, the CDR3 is TGTGCCAGCAGTTATCCTAGGGGGGGCGGCACAAACACTGAAGCTTTCTTT. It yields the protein CASSYPRGGGTNTEAFF.

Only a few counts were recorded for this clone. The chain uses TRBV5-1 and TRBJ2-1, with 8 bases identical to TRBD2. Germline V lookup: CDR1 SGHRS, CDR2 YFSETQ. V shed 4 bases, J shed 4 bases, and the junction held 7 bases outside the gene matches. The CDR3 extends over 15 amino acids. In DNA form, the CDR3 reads TGCGCCAGCAGCGTTAGCGGGGAGATGTACAATGAGCAGTTCTTC. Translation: CASSVSGEMYNEQFF.

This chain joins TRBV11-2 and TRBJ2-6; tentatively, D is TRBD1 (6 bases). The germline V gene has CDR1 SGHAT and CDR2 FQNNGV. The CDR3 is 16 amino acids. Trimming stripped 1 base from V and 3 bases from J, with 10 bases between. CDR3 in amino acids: CASSLVTGSGANVLTF. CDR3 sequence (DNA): TGTGCCAGCAGCTTAGTCACAGGGAGTGGGGCCAACGTCCTGACTTTC.

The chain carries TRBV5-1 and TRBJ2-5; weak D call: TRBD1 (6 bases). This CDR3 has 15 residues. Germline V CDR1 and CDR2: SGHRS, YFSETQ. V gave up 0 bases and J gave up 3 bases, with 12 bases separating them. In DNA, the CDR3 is TGCGCCAGCAGCTTGGATTGGACAGCTAAAGAGACCCAGTACTTC. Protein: CASSLDWTAKETQYF.

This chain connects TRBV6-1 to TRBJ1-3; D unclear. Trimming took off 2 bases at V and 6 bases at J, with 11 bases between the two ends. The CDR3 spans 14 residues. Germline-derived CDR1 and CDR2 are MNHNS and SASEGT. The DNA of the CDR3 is TGTGCCAGCAGTGAAATTAGTACAGTAAACACCATATATTTT. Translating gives CASSEISTVNTIYF.

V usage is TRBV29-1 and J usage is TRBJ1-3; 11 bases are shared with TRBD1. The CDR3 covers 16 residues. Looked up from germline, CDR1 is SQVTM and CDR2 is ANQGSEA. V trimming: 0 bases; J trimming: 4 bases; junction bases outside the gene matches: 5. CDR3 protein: CSVEDSRDRGGNTIYF. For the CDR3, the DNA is TGCAGCGTTGAAGATTCTAGGGACAGGGGGGGAAACACCATATATTTT.

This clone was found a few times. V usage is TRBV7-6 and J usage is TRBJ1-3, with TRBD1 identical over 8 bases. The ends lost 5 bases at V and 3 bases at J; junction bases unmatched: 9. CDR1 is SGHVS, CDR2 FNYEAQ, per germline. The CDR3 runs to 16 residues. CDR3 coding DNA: TGTGCCAGCAGCCCTCGGACAGGGTTGGGTGGAAACACCATATATTTT. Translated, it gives CASSPRTGLGGNTIYF.

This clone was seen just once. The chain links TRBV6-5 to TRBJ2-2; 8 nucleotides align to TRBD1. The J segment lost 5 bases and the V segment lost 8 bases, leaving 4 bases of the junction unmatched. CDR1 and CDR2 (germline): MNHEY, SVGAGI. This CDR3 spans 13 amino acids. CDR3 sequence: CASRTGWTGELFF. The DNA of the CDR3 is TGTGCCAGCCGGACAGGGTGGACCGGGGAGCTGTTTTTT.

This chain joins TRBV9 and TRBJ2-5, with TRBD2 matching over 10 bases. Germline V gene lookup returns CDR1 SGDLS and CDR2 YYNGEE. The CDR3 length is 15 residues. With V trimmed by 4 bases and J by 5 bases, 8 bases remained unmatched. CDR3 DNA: TGTGCCAGCAGCCATAGCGGGGGGCATGCGGAGACCCAGTACTTC. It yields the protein CASSHSGGHAETQYF.

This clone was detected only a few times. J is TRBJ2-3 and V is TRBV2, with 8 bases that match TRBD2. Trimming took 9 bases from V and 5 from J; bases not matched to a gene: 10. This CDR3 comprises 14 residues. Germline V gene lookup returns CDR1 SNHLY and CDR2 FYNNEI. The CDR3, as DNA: TGTGCCAGTGGGCGGACTAGCTCGCTAGATACGCAGTATTTT. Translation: CASGRTSSLDTQYF.

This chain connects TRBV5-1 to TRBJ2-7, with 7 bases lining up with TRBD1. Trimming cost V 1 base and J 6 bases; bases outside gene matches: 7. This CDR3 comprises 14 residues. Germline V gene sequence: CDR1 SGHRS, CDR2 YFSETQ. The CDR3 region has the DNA TGCGCCAGCAGCTTGACAGGGGTTCCCTCCGAGCAGTACTTC. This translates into CASSLTGVPSEQYF.

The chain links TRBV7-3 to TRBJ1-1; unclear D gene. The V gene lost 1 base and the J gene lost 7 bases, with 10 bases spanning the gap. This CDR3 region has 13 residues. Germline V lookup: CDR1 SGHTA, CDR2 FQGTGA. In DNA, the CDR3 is TGTGCCAGCAGCTTAATGCAGCGGAGTGAAGCTTTCTTT. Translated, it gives CASSLMQRSEAFF.

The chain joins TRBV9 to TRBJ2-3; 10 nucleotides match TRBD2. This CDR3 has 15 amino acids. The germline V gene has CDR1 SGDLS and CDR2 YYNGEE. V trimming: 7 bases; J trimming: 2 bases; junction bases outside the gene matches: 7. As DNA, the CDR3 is TGTGCCAGCGGAGTAGCGGGGGGACTCACAGATACGCAGTATTTT. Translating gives CASGVAGGLTDTQYF.

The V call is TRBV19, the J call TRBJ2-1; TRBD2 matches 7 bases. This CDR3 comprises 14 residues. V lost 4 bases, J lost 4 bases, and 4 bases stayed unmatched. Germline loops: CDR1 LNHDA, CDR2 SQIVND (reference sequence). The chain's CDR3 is CASSKGLTYNEQFF. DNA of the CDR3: TGTGCCAGTAGTAAGGGACTAACATACAATGAGCAGTTCTTC.

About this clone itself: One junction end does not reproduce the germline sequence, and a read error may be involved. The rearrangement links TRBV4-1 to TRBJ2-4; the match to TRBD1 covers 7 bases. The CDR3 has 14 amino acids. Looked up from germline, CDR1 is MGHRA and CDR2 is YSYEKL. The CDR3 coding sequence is TGCGCCAGCAGCCTCGGGACAGACCCTAACAGTCAGTACTTC. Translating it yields CASSLGTDPNSQYF.

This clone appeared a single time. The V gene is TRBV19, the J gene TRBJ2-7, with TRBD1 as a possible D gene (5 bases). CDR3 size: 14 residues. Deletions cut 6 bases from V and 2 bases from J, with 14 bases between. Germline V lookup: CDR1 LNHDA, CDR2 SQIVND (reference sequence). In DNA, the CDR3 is TGTGCCAGTAGGGACATAGGACCGCCCTACGAGCAGTACTTC. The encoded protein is CASRDIGPPYEQYF.

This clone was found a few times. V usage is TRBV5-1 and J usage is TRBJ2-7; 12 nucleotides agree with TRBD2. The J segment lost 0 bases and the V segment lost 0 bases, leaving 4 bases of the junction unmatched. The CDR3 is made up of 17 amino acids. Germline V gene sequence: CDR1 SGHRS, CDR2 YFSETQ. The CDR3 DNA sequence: TGCGCCAGCAGCTTGGGGCAACTAGCGGGGGGCTCCTACGAGCAGTACTTC. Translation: CASSLGQLAGGSYEQYF.

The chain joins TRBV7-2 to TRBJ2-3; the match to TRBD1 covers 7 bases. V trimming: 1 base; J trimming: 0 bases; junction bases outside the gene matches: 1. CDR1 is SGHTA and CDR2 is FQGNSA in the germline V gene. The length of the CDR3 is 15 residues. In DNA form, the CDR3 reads TGTGCCAGCAGCTTAGAGGGGGCAAGCACAGATACGCAGTATTTT. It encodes CASSLEGASTDTQYF.

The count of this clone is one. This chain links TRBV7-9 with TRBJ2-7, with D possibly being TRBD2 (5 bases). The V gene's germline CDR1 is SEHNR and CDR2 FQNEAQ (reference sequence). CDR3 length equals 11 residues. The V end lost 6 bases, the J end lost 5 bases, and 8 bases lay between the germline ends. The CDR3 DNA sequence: TGTGCCAGCAGGATCGGGAACGAGCAGTACTTC. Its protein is CASRIGNEQYF.

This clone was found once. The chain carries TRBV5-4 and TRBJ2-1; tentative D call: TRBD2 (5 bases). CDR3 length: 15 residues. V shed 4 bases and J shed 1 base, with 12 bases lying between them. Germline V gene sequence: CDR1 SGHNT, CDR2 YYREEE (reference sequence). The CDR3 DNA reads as TGTGCCAGCAGCCAAGGAGGCTTGTCCTACAATGAGCAGTTCTTC. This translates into CASSQGGLSYNEQFF. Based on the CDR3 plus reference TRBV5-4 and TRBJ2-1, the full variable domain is ETGVTQSPTHLIKTRGQQVTLRCSSQSGHNTVSWYQQALGQGPQFIFQYYREEENGRGNFPPRFSGLQFPNYSSELNVNALELDDSALYLCASSQGGLSYNEQFFGPGTRLTVL.

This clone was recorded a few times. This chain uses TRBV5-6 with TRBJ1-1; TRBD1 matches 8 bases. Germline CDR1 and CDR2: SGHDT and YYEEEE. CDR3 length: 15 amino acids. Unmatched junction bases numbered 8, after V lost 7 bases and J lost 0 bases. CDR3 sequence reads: CASVDRDRLNTEAFF. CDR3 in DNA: TGTGCCAGCGTCGACCGGGACAGGCTGAACACTGAAGCTTTCTTT.

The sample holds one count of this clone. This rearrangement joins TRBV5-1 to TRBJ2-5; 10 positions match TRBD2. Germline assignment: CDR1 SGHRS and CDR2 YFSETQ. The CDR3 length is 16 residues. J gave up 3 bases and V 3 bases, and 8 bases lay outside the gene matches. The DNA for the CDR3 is TGCGCCAGCAGCTGGCCCGGGACTAGCGCGGAAGAGACCCAGTACTTC. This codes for CASSWPGTSAEETQYF.

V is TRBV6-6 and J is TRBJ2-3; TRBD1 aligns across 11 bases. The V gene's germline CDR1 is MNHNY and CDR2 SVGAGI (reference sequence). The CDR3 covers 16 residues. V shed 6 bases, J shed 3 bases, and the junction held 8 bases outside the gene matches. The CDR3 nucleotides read TGTGCCAGCAGCCCCGGGACAGGGGGGAGAACAGATACGCAGTATTTT. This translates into CASSPGTGGRTDTQYF.

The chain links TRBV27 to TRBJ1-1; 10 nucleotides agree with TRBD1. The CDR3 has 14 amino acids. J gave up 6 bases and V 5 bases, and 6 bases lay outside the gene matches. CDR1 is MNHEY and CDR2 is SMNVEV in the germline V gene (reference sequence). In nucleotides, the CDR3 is TGTGCCAGCAGTCGTCCCGGGACAGGGGCTGAAGCTTTCTTT. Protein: CASSRPGTGAEAFF.

The CDR3 region is CASSTGQGIAEAFF. DNA for the CDR3: TGTGCCAGCAGTACGGGACAGGGGATCGCTGAAGCTTTCTTT. The chain links TRBV28 to TRBJ1-1; TRBD1 matches at 10 bases. This CDR3 is built from 14 residues. The V gene end was trimmed by 5 bases and the J gene end by 6 bases; junction bases not matched to a gene: 6. CDR1 is MDHEN and CDR2 is SYDVKM in the germline V gene.